This is a list of T cell receptor beta chains from one sample in a study of regulatory T cells in long-lasting Graves disease. Each CDR3 protein gets one entry after TCRdb re-called the multiplex PCR reads with MiXCR. Of around 470,000 distinct CDR3 sequences in the sample, 13% to 15% are singletons; the top ten hold roughly a sixth. Separately, the same data were catalogued under a study of T cells in Graves' hyperthyroidism and ophthalmopathy.

The source was peripheral blood mononuclear cells (PBMCs), collected at new diagnosis, from a patient treated with antithyroid drugs. These receptors were obtained from a woman in her forties or fifties with Graves disease. The CDR3 runs from the conserved cysteine through the conserved F or W. The D gene is left open where the match is weak. Only part of the rows carry a size: once, few, many, or a class if the clone is expanded.

v_call	clone_size	cdr3_length	j_call	d_call	cdr3_nt	cdr3_aa
TRBV18	many	14	TRBJ1-4	TRBD1	TGTGCCAGCTCACCCGACAGGGTGCGGGAAAAACTGTTTTTT	CASSPDRVREKLFF
TRBV4-1	.	20	TRBJ2-3	TRBD2	TGCGCCAGCAGCCTTACTAACGGGAGGTGGGGGAGCCCTAGCACAGATACGCAGTATTTT	CASSLTNGRWGSPSTDTQYF
TRBV27	.	16	TRBJ2-2	TRBD1	TGTGCCAGCAGTTTAGATCCGGGGCAGGGGGCCGGGGAGCTGTTTTTT	CASSLDPGQGAGELFF
TRBV9	many	14	TRBJ2-3	.	TGTGCCAGCAGCGTACTGGGGATACCAGATACGCAGTATTTT	CASSVLGIPDTQYF
TRBV20-1	many	15	TRBJ2-7	TRBD2	TGCAGTGCCCGAAGGTGGCGGGAGGGGGGGGTGGAGCAGTACTTC	CSARRWREGGVEQYF
TRBV11-2	.	15	TRBJ2-5	TRBD1	TGTGCCAGCAGCTTATACAGGGGACAGCAAGAGACCCAGTACTTC	CASSLYRGQQETQYF
TRBV5-6	.	17	TRBJ1-5	TRBD1	TGTGCCAGCAGCCCCCGGACAGGGGAGGACGCAGATCAGCCCCAGCATTTT	CASSPRTGEDADQPQHF
TRBV11-3	many	16	TRBJ2-7	TRBD2	TGTGCCAGCAGCTTTGGGTCTAGCGGGAGCTCCTACGAGCAGTACTTC	CASSFGSSGSSYEQYF
TRBV18	few	15	TRBJ2-6	.	TGTGCCAGCTCCCCCGACTCGGGTGGGGCCAACGTCCTGACTTTC	CASSPDSGGANVLTF
TRBV11-3	.	16	TRBJ2-2	TRBD1	TGTGCCAGCAGCAAGACGGACAGGAGGAACACCGGGGAGCTGTTTTTT	CASSKTDRRNTGELFF
TRBV28	many	15	TRBJ2-4	TRBD2	TGTGCCAGCAGTTTTTTTGCGGGAGTTGGAGACATTCAGTACTTC	CASSFFAGVGDIQYF
TRBV2	few	15	TRBJ2-5	TRBD1	TGTGCCAGCAGTCCCCAAGGGACAGTCCAAGAGACCCAGTACTTC	CASSPQGTVQETQYF
TRBV18	.	12	TRBJ1-1	.	TGTGCCAGCTCACCGGACAGAGGTGAAGCTTTCTTT	CASSPDRGEAFF
TRBV7-2	many	15	TRBJ2-1	.	TGTGCCAGCAGCTTAGATGCGGGGCCCAACAATGAGCAGTTCTTC	CASSLDAGPNNEQFF
TRBV27	many	14	TRBJ1-5	TRBD1	TGCGCCAGCAGCCCTGGACAGGACAATCAGCCCCAGCATTTT	CASSPGQDNQPQHF
TRBV6-9	many	13	TRBJ2-3	.	TGTGCCAGCAGTTACTCCTTCACAGATACGCAGTATTTT	CASSYSFTDTQYF
TRBV10-1	.	15	TRBJ1-5	TRBD1	TGCGCCAGCAGTGAGGCGAGACAGGGTGATCAGCCCCAGCATTTT	CASSEARQGDQPQHF
TRBV3-1	few	20	TRBJ2-1	TRBD2	TGTGCCAGCAGCCAAGAGGACGAGCGGGAGCCCCCTTACCCCTACAATGAGCAGTTCTTC	CASSQEDEREPPYPYNEQFF
TRBV10-1	.	17	TRBJ2-2	TRBD2	TGCGCCAGCAGTGAGTCGGGACTAGCGGCGAACACCGGGGAGCTGTTTTTT	CASSESGLAANTGELFF
TRBV3-1	many	16	TRBJ1-4	TRBD1	TGTGCCAGCAGCCAACCACCGGGACAGGGTTATGAAAAACTGTTTTTT	CASSQPPGQGYEKLFF
TRBV28	many	15	TRBJ1-5	.	TGTGCCAGCAGTTTATCTGGGGGCCCGGATCAGCCCCAGCATTTT	CASSLSGGPDQPQHF
TRBV3-1	few	15	TRBJ2-4	.	TGTGCCAGCAGCCAAGCAAACCTTGTGGGGGCCATTCAGTACTTC	CASSQANLVGAIQYF
TRBV7-6	few	17	TRBJ2-6	.	TGTGCCAGCAGCACGGGACTCAGCCTTTCTGGGGCCAACGTCCTGACTTTC	CASSTGLSLSGANVLTF
TRBV28	.	15	TRBJ2-6	.	TGTGCCAGCGGGGATTCGACATCTGGGGCCAACGTCCTGACTTTC	CASGDSTSGANVLTF
TRBV11-2	many	15	TRBJ2-6	TRBD1	TGTGCCAGCAGCTCGCAGGGGGCTGGGGCCAACGTCCTGACTTTC	CASSSQGAGANVLTF
TRBV29-1	many	15	TRBJ2-1	.	TGCAGCGTTGACCGCGGCCAGGGTCAGGCTGGTGAGCAGTTCTTC	CSVDRGQGQAGEQFF
TRBV18	many	15	TRBJ1-1	.	TGTGCCAGCTCACCAACTGGGGCGGGGGACACTGAAGCTTTCTTT	CASSPTGAGDTEAFF
TRBV18	few	11	TRBJ1-1	.	TGTGCCAGCTCACCCGGACCTGAAGCTTTCTTT	CASSPGPEAFF